This is a list of T cell receptor beta chains from one sample in a study of cytomegalovirus exposure and HLA in healthy donors. Data came from immunoSEQ multiplex PCR; TCRdb stores just in-frame clones and leaves some out. The sample comprises 150,000 to 200,000 clones, 65% to 80% of which are singletons, and 1.5% to 2% rests with the top ten. The sequenced material came from PBMCs. Source of these receptors: a woman between 25 and 40 years old in good health and CMV-seronegative. The CDR3 runs from the conserved cysteine through the conserved F or W. D genes are given only for firm matches. Clone sizes are given selectively: once, few, many, or a class where the clone is expanded.

>13|TRBJ2-1|TRBV19|TRBD2|-
TGTGCCGTAGCGGGGTTGGGGTTCGATGAGCAGTTCTTC
CAVAGLGFDEQFF
>14|TRBJ2-7|TRBV5-1|-|-
TGCGCCAGCAGCTTGGGAGTTGAATTCTACGAGCAGTACTTC
CASSLGVEFYEQYF
>13|TRBJ2-5|TRBV9|-|-
TGTGCCAGCAGCGCACGGGACATGGAGACCCAGTACTTC
CASSARDMETQYF
>12|TRBJ2-7|TRBV27|TRBD1|-
TGTGCCAGCAGTTCACAGGGGCTCGAGCAGTACTTC
CASSSQGLEQYF
>17|TRBJ2-3|TRBV9|TRBD2|few
TGTGCCAGCAGCGTAGTTGCTAGCGGGAGGGCCGTATATACGCAGTATTTT
CASSVVASGRAVYTQYF
>12|TRBJ2-5|TRBV29-1|TRBD1|few
TGCAGCGTACACAGGGGCCAAGAGACCCAGTACTTC
CSVHRGQETQYF
>17|TRBJ1-6|TRBV5-4|TRBD1|-
TGTGCCAGCAGCTTGGGATCGGTCAGGGACAGGGATCGAGCCCTCCACTTT
CASSLGSVRDRDRALHF
>15|TRBJ2-1|TRBV7-2|-|-
TGTGCCAGCAGCTTAGGGCCGGGGTATAAGTTTGAGCAGTTCTTC
CASSLGPGYKFEQFF
>14|TRBJ1-2|TRBV19|TRBD1|few
TGTGCCAGTTCACAAACAGGGGGCCGAAGGGGGGACACCTTC
CASSQTGGRRGDTF
>16|TRBJ1-4|TRBV14|-|-
TGTGCCAGCAGCCAAGCAACTCTCCCAACTAATGAAAAACTGTTTTTT
CASSQATLPTNEKLFF
>16|TRBJ1-2|TRBV13|-|-
TGTGCCAGCAGCGCCCTACCAGGGGCCCCCAATGATGGCTACACCTTC
CASSALPGAPNDGYTF
>16|TRBJ2-1|TRBV27|-|-
TGTGCCAGCAGTTCTGTCCTCAGGGTATTAGGGAATGAGCAGTTCTTC
CASSSVLRVLGNEQFF
>13|TRBJ2-7|TRBV27|-|-
TGTGCCAGCGCCACGGGACTCACATACGAGCAGTACTTC
CASATGLTYEQYF
>15|TRBJ1-5|TRBV15|-|-
TGTGCCACCAGCAGAGGCCCAGGTCCCAATCAGCCCCAGCATTTT
CATSRGPGPNQPQHF
>13|TRBJ1-1|TRBV6-6|-|few
TGTGCCAGCAGCCCTAAGCGGGACTTCCAAGCTTTCTTT
CASSPKRDFQAFF
>14|TRBJ1-1|TRBV5-5|TRBD1|-
TGTGCCAGCAGCTGGACAGGGGCCACCACTGAAGCTTTCTTT
CASSWTGATTEAFF
>14|TRBJ2-5|TRBV5-6|-|few
TGTGCCAGCAGCTTCATTGGGCCAGGCGCGACCCAGTACTTC
CASSFIGPGATQYF
>14|TRBJ1-1|TRBV11-3|-|-
TGTGCCAGCAGCTCTTCCGGGGGGGCAACAGAAGCTTTCTTT
CASSSSGGATEAFF
>14|TRBJ1-3|TRBV5-1|-|few
TGCGCCAGCAGCCTATGGGGAGCTGGAAACACCATATATTTT
CASSLWGAGNTIYF
>15|TRBJ2-5|TRBV7-2|TRBD2|-
TGTGCCAGCAGCTTAGGTGGGCGGGAGGGAGAGACCCAGTACTTC
CASSLGGREGETQYF
>15|TRBJ2-7|TRBV7-9|TRBD2|-
TGTGCCAGCAGCCCGAGGACTAGCGGGGGCTACGAGCAGTACTTC
CASSPRTSGGYEQYF
>14|TRBJ2-3|TRBV29-1|TRBD2|few
TGCAGCGCCACCGGGACTACAGTCACAGATACGCAGTATTTT
CSATGTTVTDTQYF
>14|TRBJ1-5|TRBV19|TRBD1|-
TGTGCCACTCAACAGGGGGCTGTGTATCAGCCCCAGCATTTT
CATQQGAVYQPQHF
>16|TRBJ2-7|TRBV19|TRBD2|-
TGTGCCAGTAGTATGTCCCGACTAGCGGGAATCTACGAGCAGTACTTC
CASSMSRLAGIYEQYF
>15|TRBJ2-7|TRBV4-3|-|-
TGCGCCAGCAGCCAGAGAGGGTCAGCGCCCTACGAGCAGTACTTC
CASSQRGSAPYEQYF
>14|TRBJ2-7|TRBV19|TRBD1|-
TGTGCCAGTAGTTTAGGGACAGGGTCCTACGAGCAGTACTTC
CASSLGTGSYEQYF
>15|TRBJ1-1|TRBV27|-|-
TGTGCCAGCAGCCCCCGGGACCCCACGGGGGCTGAAGCTTTCTTT
CASSPRDPTGAEAFF
>15|TRBJ2-7|TRBV7-9|TRBD2|once
TGTGCCAGCAGCTCACAGACTAGCGGAGCCTACGAGCAGTACTTC
CASSSQTSGAYEQYF
>16|TRBJ2-7|TRBV5-4|TRBD2|-
TGTGCCAGCAGCTTGGGGAAGGGGCTAGCGGGCTACGAGCAGTACTTC
CASSLGKGLAGYEQYF
>15|TRBJ2-5|TRBV7-9|TRBD2|once
TGTGCCAGCAGCTTAACGGGGGGGCCGGTCGGGACCCAGTACTTC
CASSLTGGPVGTQYF
>14|TRBJ1-1|TRBV9|-|-
TGTGCCAGCAGCGTACGAGGGCGCGACACTGAAGCTTTCTTT
CASSVRGRDTEAFF
>15|TRBJ2-3|TRBV29-1|TRBD1|once
TGCAGCGTCCTTGGGACAGCCACTAGCACAGATACGCAGTATTTT
CSVLGTATSTDTQYF
>14|TRBJ1-3|TRBV10-2|-|-
TGCGCCAGCAGTGAGTCTACAGGGGGAAACACCATATATTTT
CASSESTGGNTIYF
>11|TRBJ2-1|TRBV20-1|-|-
TGCAGTGCGGGCGACTACAATGAGCAGTTCTTC
CSAGDYNEQFF
>16|TRBJ2-2|TRBV7-3|TRBD2|-
TGTGCCAGCAGCTTAACGACTAGCATGAGGGCCGGGGAGCTGTTTTTT
CASSLTTSMRAGELFF
>14|TRBJ1-1|TRBV6-6|-|-
TGTGCCAGCGGGGAGGAGGGGTATTGGACTGAAGCTTTCTTT
CASGEEGYWTEAFF
>13|TRBJ2-7|TRBV11-1|-|-
TGTGCCAGCAGCTTAGATCGGGGAGACGAGCAGTACTTC
CASSLDRGDEQYF
>18|TRBJ2-3|TRBV5-1|TRBD2|-
TGCGCCAGCAGCTCCAAACAAAGCGGGAGGGCCGGAACAGATACGCAGTATTTT
CASSSKQSGRAGTDTQYF
>15|TRBJ2-3|TRBV4-2|TRBD2|-
TGTGCCAGCAGCCTAACTAGCGGGGGAACAGATACGCAGTATTTT
CASSLTSGGTDTQYF
>11|TRBJ2-7|TRBV6-5|-|-
TGTGCCACCACAGGAGTTGGCGAGCAGTACTTC
CATTGVGEQYF